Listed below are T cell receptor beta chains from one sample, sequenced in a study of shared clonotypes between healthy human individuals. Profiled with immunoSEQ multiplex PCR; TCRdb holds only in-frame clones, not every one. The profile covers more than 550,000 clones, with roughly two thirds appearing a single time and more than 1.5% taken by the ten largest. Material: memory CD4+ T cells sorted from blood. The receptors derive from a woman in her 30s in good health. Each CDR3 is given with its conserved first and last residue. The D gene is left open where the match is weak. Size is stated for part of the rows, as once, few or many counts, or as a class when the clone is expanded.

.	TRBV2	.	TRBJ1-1	CASSEIAGMNTEAFF	TGTGCCAGCAGTGAAATAGCAGGAATGAACACTGAAGCTTTCTTT
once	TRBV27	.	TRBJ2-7	CASTSANLLGQYF	TGTGCCAGCACCAGCGCAAACCTTCTGGGGCAGTACTTC
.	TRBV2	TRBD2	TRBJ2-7	CASSEGLAYEQYF	TGTGCCAGCAGTGAAGGACTAGCTTACGAGCAGTACTTC
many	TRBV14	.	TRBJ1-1	CASSQDQNTEAFF	TGTGCCAGCAGCCAAGATCAGAACACTGAAGCTTTCTTT
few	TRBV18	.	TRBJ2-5	CASSAQETQYF	TGTGCCAGCTCCGCACAAGAGACCCAGTACTTC
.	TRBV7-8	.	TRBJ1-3	CASTRGGGSGNTIYF	TGTGCCAGCACCCGAGGGGGGGGCTCTGGAAACACCATATATTTT
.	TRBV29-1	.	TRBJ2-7	CSVEVPLLDEQYF	TGCAGCGTTGAAGTGCCCCTTCTGGACGAGCAGTACTTC
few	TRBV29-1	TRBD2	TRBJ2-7	CSAGVGRLAGVEQYF	TGCAGCGCCGGTGTGGGGCGGCTAGCGGGAGTCGAGCAGTACTTC
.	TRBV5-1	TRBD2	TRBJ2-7	CASSLSGGISYEQYF	TGCGCCAGCAGCTTATCCGGGGGGATCTCCTACGAGCAGTACTTC
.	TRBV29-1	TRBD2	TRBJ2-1	CSAGGESKRSEQFF	TGCAGCGCCGGGGGGGAGTCTAAAAGGAGTGAGCAGTTCTTC
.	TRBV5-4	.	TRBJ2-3	CASSLYVGTDTQYF	TGTGCCAGCAGCTTATATGTTGGCACAGATACGCAGTATTTT
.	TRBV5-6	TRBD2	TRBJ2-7	CASSFETSGDYEQYF	TGTGCCAGCAGCTTCGAAACTAGCGGTGACTACGAGCAGTACTTC
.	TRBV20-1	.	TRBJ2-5	CSARQETQYF	TGCAGTGCTCGCCAAGAGACCCAGTACTTC
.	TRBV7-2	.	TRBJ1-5	CASSLTIGTANNQPQHF	TGTGCCAGCAGCCTGACAATAGGGACTGCCAACAATCAGCCCCAGCATTTT
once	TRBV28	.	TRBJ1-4	CASSWPGPRANEKLFF	TGTGCCAGCAGTTGGCCGGGCCCTCGGGCTAATGAAAAACTGTTTTTT
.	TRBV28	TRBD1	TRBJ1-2	CASNTQGQGAPGYTF	TGTGCCAGCAACACCCAGGGACAGGGGGCGCCTGGCTACACCTTC
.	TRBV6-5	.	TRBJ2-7	CASRKLQETSEQYF	TGTGCCAGCCGAAAGTTACAGGAAACTTCCGAGCAGTACTTC